This T cell receptor beta chain was sequenced for a study of technical replicates of blood from a handful of donors. Sequenced by immunoSEQ multiplex PCR; TCRdb stores in-frame clones only, minus some. This table holds more than 65,000 clones, 75% to 90% found once. Source material: PBMCs. The source of this sequence is a human donor in good health. Some clones in this sample may be carry-over from other donors' samples.

The chain's CDR3 is CASSLGNRGKHEKLFF. DNA of the CDR3: TGTGCCAGCAGCTTGGGAAACAGGGGAAAGCATGAAAAACTGTTTTTT. The V gene is TRBV5-8, the J gene TRBJ1-4, with 7 bases aligning to TRBD1. CDR3 length: 16 residues. V lost 0 bases and J lost 6; bases outside the gene matches: 8. Per germline, CDR1 SGHTS and CDR2 YDEGEE.